The rows below give T cell receptor beta chains drawn from one sample of a study of cytomegalovirus exposure and HLA in healthy donors. This table comes from immunoSEQ multiplex PCR, and its TCRdb copy is limited to in-frame clones, with some not included. This table has 80,000 to 100,000 clones, about 77% appearing once. The sample comprised PBMCs. The receptors were gathered from a man in his forties or fifties in good health and CMV-seronegative. CDR3s include the opening cysteine and the closing phenylalanine or tryptophan. D genes are given only for firm matches.

d_call v_call cdr3_aa
TRBD1 TRBV28 CASSGQGAWNTIYF
- TRBV6-5 CASSYSTGNTEAFF
TRBD2 TRBV9 CASSVASGNEQFF
- TRBV20-1 CSARGPGSAFF
- TRBV6-1 CASSERGRGNQPQHF
TRBD1 TRBV18 CASSLLPSGQGSHNQPQHF
TRBD1 TRBV7-9 CASSRLDRGAFF
- TRBV5-4 CASSGGGQLGEKLFF
- TRBV21-1 CASSKGQGYEQYF
- TRBV7-9 CASSLTGVFSGANVLTF